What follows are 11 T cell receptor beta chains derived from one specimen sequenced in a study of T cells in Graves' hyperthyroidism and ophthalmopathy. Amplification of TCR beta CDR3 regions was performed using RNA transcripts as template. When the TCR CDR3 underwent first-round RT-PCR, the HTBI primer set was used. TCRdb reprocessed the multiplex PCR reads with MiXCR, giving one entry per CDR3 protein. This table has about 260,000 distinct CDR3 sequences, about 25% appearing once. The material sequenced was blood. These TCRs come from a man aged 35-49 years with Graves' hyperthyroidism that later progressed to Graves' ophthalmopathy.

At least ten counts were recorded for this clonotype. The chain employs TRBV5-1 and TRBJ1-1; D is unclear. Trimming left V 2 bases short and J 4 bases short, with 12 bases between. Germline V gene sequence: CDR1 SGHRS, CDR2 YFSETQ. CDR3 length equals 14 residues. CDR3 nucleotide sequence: TGCGCCAGCAGCTTATACGTGTCCGGCACTGAAGCTTTCTTT. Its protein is CASSLYVSGTEAFF.

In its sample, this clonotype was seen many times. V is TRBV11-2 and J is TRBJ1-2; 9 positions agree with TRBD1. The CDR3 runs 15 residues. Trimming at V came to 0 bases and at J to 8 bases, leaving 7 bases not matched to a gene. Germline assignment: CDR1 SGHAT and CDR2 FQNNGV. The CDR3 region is CASSLDPGQGKGYTF. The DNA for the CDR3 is TGTGCCAGCAGCTTAGATCCCGGACAGGGGAAAGGCTACACCTTC.

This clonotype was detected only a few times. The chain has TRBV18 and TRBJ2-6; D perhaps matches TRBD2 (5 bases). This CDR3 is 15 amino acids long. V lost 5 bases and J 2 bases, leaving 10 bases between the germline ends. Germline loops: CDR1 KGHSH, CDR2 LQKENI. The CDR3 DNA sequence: TGTGCCAGCTCATATCGGGGTGCTGGGGCCAACGTCCTGACTTTC. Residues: CASSYRGAGANVLTF.

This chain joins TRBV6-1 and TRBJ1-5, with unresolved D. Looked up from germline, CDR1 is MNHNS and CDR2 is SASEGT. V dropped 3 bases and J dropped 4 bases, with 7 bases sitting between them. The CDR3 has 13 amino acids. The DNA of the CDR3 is TGTGCCAGCAGTGATTCGTGGAATCAGCCCCAGCATTTT. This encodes CASSDSWNQPQHF.

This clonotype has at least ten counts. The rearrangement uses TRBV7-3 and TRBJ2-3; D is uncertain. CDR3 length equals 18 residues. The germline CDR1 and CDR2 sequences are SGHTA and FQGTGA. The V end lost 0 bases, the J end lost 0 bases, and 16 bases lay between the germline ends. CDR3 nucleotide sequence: TGTGCCAGCAGCTTAACCACCGCGTTCGGCCCTAGCACAGATACGCAGTATTTT. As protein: CASSLTTAFGPSTDTQYF.

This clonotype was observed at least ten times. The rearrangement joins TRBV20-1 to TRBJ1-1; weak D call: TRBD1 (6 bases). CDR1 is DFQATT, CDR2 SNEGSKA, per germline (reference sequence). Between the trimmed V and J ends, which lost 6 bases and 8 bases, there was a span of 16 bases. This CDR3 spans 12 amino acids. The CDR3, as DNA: TGCAGTGCAGGGGACACCTCCTCGGAAGCTTTCTTT. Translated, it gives CSAGDTSSEAFF.

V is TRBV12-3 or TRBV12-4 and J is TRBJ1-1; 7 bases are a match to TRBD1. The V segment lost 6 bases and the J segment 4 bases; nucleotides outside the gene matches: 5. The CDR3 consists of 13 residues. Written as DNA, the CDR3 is TGTGCCAGCAGGAACAGGGGTGGCACTGAAGCTTTCTTT. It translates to CASRNRGGTEAFF.

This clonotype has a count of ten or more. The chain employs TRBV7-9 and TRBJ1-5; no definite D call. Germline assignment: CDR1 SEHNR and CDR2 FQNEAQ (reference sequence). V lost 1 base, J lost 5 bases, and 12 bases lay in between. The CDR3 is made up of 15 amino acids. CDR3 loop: CASSLDSRWDQPQHF. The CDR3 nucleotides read TGTGCCAGCAGCTTAGACAGCAGGTGGGATCAGCCCCAGCATTTT. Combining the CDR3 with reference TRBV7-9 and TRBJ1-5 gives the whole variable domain DTGVSQNPRHKITKRGQNVTFRCDPISEHNRLYWYRQTLGQGPEFLTYFQNEAQLEKSRLLSDRFSAERPKGSFSTLEIQRTEQGDSAMYLCASSLDSRWDQPQHFGDGTRLSIL.

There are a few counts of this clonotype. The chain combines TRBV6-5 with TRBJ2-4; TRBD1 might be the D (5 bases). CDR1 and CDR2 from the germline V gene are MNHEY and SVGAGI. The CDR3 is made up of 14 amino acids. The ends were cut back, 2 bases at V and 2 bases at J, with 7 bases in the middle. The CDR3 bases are TGTGCCAGCAGTTACGCAGGGACCAAAAACATTCAGTACTTC. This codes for CASSYAGTKNIQYF.

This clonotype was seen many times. The CDR3, as DNA: TGTGCCAGCAGCCCTCCCCCGGGACAGGGAACGTACGAGCAGTACTTC. Translation gives CASSPPPGQGTYEQYF. The J gene is TRBJ2-7, the V gene TRBV11-2; 9 bases fit TRBD1. Germline CDR1 SGHAT, CDR2 FQNNGV. The CDR3 covers 16 residues. The J segment lost 4 bases and the V segment lost 5 bases, leaving 12 bases of the junction unmatched.

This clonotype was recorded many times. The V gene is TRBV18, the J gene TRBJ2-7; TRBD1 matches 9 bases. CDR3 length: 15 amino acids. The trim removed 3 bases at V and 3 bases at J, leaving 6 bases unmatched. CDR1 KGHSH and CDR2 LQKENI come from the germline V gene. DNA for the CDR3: TGTGCCAGCTCACCGAAAGACAGGGGGAACTACGAGCAGTACTTC. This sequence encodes CASSPKDRGNYEQYF.